Only a few counts were recorded for the clone carrying this T cell receptor beta chain. Antigen specificity is unknown. The data were obtained in a study of cytomegalovirus exposure and HLA in healthy donors. Study-wide results and caveats: One variant, a missense change in DCLRE1C, was linked in a later analysis to TCR beta V- and J-gene trimming. Exclusion applied to some V segments, including TRBV6-2 and TRBV6-3, as they were indistinguishable. Within an earlier analysis, most TCR beta V segments proved productive either about 87% or about 30% of the time. What TCR beta sequences reportedly achieved was accurate prediction of HLA-A and HLA-B alleles in most subjects.

Use of 60 Vbeta and 13 Jbeta primers characterized the PCR. TCRdb keeps only in-frame clones here, not all; method: immunoSEQ multiplex PCR. The sample consists of about 130,000 clones, 70% to 80% of them appearing once. The CDR3 loop spans 14 amino acids. V lost 1 base to trimming and J lost 14 bases; unmatched junction nucleotides: 7. Germline CDR1 MNHNS, CDR2 SASEGT. Sample: PBMCs. The chain couples TRBV6-1 to TRBJ1-4, with TRBD1 matching over 10 bases. The sequence derives from a man aged 25-40 years in good health and CMV-seronegative. The CDR3 spells CASSEVPGQGRLFF. The CDR3 DNA follows: TGTGCCAGCAGTGAAGTCCCGGGACAGGGGAGGCTGTTTTTT.